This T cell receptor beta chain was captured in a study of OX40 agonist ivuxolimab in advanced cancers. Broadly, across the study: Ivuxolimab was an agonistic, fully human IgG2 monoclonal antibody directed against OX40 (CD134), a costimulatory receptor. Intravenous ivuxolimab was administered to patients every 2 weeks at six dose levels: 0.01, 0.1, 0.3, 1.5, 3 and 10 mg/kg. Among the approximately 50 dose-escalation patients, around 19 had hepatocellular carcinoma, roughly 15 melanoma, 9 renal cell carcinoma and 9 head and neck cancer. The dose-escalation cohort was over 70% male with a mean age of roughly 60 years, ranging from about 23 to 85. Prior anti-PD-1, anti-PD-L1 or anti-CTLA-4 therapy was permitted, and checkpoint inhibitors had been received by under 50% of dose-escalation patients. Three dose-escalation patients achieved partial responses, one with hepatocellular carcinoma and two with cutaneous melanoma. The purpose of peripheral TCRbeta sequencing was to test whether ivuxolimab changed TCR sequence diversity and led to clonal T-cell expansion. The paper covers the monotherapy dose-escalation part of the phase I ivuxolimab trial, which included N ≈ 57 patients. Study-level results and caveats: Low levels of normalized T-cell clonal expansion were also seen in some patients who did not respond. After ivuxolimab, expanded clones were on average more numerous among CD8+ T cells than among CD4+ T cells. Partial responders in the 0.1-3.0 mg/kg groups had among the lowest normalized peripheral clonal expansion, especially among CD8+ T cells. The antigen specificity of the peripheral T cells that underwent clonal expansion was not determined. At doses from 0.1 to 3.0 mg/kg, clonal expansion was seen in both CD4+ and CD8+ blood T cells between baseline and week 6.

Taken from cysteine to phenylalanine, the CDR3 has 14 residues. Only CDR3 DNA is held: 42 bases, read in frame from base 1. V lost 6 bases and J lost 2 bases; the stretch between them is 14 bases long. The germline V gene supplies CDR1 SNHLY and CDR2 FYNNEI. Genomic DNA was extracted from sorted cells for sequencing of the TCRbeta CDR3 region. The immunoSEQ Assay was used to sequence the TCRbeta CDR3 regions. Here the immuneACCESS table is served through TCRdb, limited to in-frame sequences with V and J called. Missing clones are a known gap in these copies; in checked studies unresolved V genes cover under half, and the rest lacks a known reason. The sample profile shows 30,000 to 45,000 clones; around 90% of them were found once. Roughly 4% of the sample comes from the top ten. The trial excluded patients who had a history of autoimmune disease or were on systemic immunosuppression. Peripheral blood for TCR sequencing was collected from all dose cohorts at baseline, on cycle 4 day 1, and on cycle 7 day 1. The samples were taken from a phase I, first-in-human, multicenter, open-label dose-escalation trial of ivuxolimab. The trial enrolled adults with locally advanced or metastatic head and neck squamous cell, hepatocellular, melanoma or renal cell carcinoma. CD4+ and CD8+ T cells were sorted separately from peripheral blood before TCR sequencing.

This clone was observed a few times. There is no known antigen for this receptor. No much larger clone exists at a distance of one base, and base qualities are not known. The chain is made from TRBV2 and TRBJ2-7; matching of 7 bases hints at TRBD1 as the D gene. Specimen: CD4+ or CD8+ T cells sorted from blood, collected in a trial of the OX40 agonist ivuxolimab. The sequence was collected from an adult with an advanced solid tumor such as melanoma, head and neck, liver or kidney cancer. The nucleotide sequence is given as TGTGCCAGCAGGGGGCGGGACAGAGCCTACGAGCAGTACTTC. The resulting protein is CASRGRDRAYEQYF. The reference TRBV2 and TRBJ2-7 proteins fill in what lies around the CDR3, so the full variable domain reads EPEVTQTPSHQVTQMGQEVILRCVPISNHLYFYWYRQILGQKVEFLVSFYNNEISEKSEIFDDQFSVERPDGSNFTLKIRSTKLEDSAMYFCASRGRDRAYEQYFGPGTRLTVT.